This T cell receptor (beta chain) was profiled in a study of T cell responses to AZD1222 COVID-19 vaccine. Whole-study findings and limits: With dominance at 160-218 and 743-854, vaccine-associated CD4 TCRs spanned spike.

For this clone: Its specificity is unknown.

Trimming shortened V by 5 bases and J by 6 bases, and 16 bases separated the two germline ends. This CDR3 comprises 15 residues. The germline V gene has CDR1 LNHDA and CDR2 SQIVND (reference sequence). Libraries were prepared by immunoSEQ multiplex PCR; TCRdb keeps only in-frame clonotypes and omits some of them. The data contain 100,000 to 150,000 clones, 75% to 95% of them singletons. J is TRBJ2-2 and V is TRBV19; weak D call: TRBD1 (8 bases). Sequenced material: peripheral blood, taken on day 0 of AZD1222 vaccination. The sequence was collected from an adult in good health. The CDR3 reads CASSPRTGRAGELFF. In DNA, the CDR3 is TGTGCCAGTAGTCCTCGGACAGGGAGGGCCGGGGAGCTGTTTTTT.